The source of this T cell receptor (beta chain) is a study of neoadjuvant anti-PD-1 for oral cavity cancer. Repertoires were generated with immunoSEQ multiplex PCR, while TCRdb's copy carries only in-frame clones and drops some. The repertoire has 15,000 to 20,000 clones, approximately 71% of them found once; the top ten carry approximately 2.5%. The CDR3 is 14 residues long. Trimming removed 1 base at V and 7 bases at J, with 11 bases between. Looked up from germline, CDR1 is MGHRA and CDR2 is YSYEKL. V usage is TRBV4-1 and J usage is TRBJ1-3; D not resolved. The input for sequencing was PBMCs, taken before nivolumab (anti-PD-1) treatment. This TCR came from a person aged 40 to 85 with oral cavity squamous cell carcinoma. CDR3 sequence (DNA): TGCGCCAGCAGCCAAGCGGGCAGTTCGAACACCATATATTTT. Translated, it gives CASSQAGSSNTIYF.